What follows are 6 T cell receptor beta chains derived from one specimen sequenced in a study of T cell repertoires in cytomegalovirus infection. Each CDR3 protein is one row after TCRdb ran MiXCR on the reads. The repertoire consists of 200,000 or so distinct CDR3 sequences, with approximately 28% occurring once and the leading ten covering 31%. Input material: PBMCs. These receptors all stem from a human donor in good health (CMV status not recorded). Some clones in this sample may be carry-over from other donors' samples.

J is TRBJ1-2 and V is TRBV15; possibly TRBD1 for D (5 bases). Germline V gene sequence: CDR1 LNHNV, CDR2 YYDKDF (reference sequence). Trimming pared 3 bases from V and 3 bases from J, leaving 14 bases between. This CDR3 is 15 amino acids long. CDR3 in amino acids: CATSRGGEGDYGYTF. The DNA for the CDR3 is TGTGCCACCAGCAGGGGGGGGGAAGGGGACTATGGCTACACCTTC.

In this sample, this clonotype turned up many times. The chain uses TRBV7-3 and TRBJ2-1; TRBD2 aligns across 9 bases. CDR1 and CDR2 (germline): SGHTA, FQGTGA. J was trimmed by 0 bases and V by 5 bases; bases with no gene match: 8. The CDR3 consists of 17 residues. The CDR3, as DNA: TGTGCCAGCAGCCCTAGCGGGGCCCAGAGCTCCTACAATGAGCAGTTCTTC. This gives the protein CASSPSGAQSSYNEQFF.

In this sample, this clonotype turned up a few times. This chain links TRBV19 with TRBJ1-1; D might be TRBD1 (6 bases). Germline values: CDR1 LNHDA, CDR2 SQIVND (reference sequence). There are 13 residues in the CDR3. The V and J ends lost 8 bases and 1 base respectively, with 11 bases between them. CDR3 coding DNA: TGTGCCAGTGTTAAGGGACAGAACACTGAAGCTTTCTTT. Amino acid sequence: CASVKGQNTEAFF.

The chain is built from TRBV20-1 and TRBJ1-2; 8 bases are shared with TRBD1. CDR1 DFQATT and CDR2 SNEGSKA come from the germline V gene (reference sequence). This CDR3 is 15 amino acids long. The J segment lost 4 bases and the V segment lost 2 bases, leaving 9 bases of the junction unmatched. CDR3 in amino acids: CSARIGQGEGYGYTF. CDR3 bases: TGCAGTGCTAGAATTGGACAGGGAGAGGGCTATGGCTACACCTTC.

The rearrangement links TRBV6-6 to TRBJ1-3, with TRBD1 matching over 9 bases. From germline, CDR1 is MNHNY and CDR2 SVGAGI (reference sequence). V lost 2 bases to trimming and J lost 3 bases; unmatched junction nucleotides: 11. The CDR3 covers 18 residues. This CDR3 reads CASSYGLGQGAGGNTIYF. For the CDR3, the DNA is TGTGCCAGCAGTTACGGTCTGGGACAGGGAGCTGGTGGAAACACCATATATTTT.

This clonotype was counted ten times or more. The chain has TRBV4-1 and TRBJ1-6, with a possible D match to TRBD1 (5 bases). In germline, CDR1 is MGHRA, CDR2 YSYEKL. Trimming shortened V by 3 bases and J by 8 bases, and 17 bases separated the two germline ends. CDR3 length: 16 amino acids. CDR3 sequence: CASSHGRGPSDSPLHF. The CDR3 nucleotides read TGCGCCAGCAGCCACGGAAGGGGACCTTCGGATTCACCCCTCCACTTT.